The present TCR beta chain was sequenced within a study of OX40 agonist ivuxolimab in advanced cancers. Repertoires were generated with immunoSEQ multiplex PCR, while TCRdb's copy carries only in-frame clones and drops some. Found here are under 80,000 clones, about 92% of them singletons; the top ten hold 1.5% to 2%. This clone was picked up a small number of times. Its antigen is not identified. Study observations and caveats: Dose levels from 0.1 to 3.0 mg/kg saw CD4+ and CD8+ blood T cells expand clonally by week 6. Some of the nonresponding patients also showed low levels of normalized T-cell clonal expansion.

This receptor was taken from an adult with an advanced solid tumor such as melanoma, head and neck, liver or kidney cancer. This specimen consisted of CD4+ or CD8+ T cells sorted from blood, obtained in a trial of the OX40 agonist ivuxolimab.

CDR3 nucleotides: TGTGCCAGCGTGGGCTCCTACGAGCAGTACTTC. This encodes CASVGSYEQYF. The chain employs TRBV28 and TRBJ2-7; D not certain. The CDR3 length is 11 residues. V lost 8 bases and J 0 bases, leaving 5 bases between the germline ends. Per the germline V gene, CDR1 is MDHEN and CDR2 is SYDVKM.